These 22 T cell receptor beta chains were sequenced from one sample in a study of blood T cells in healthy people across ages. Next came a second PCR, run for 7 to 11 cycles, which used a sample-barcoded 5' primer along with a J-beta primer mix. TCRdb re-analysed the 5' RACE reads in MiXCR, keeping a single row per CDR3 protein. The table shows 540,000 or so distinct CDR3 sequences, with around half occurring only once. The source material was blood. Every receptor here comes from a man older than 75 in good health.

This clonotype has only a few counts. This chain joins TRBV29-1 and TRBJ2-1; 7 bases are shared with TRBD1. The CDR3 loop spans 17 amino acids. V shed 5 bases, J shed 7 bases, and the junction held 20 bases outside the gene matches. Per germline, CDR1 SQVTM and CDR2 ANQGSEA. The CDR3 region is CSVMRQGVMAGWNEQFF. In nucleotides, the CDR3 is TGCAGCGTTATGAGACAGGGAGTTATGGCTGGATGGAATGAGCAGTTCTTC.

The chain carries TRBV20-1 and TRBJ2-5, with TRBD2 identical over 9 bases. Gene TRBJ2-7 matches the end of the DNA better, so the J call may be wrong. Looked up from germline, CDR1 is DFQATT and CDR2 is SNEGSKA (reference sequence). CDR3 size: 14 residues. CDR3 loop: CSARGASGTYEQYF. CDR3 nucleotide sequence: TGCAGTGCTAGAGGCGCTAGCGGGACATACGAGCAGTACTTC.

The rearrangement joins TRBV5-5 to TRBJ2-1; D remains ambiguous. The CDR3 is 15 amino acids. V was cut by 2 bases and J by 4 bases, with 13 bases left in between. Per the germline V gene, CDR1 is SGHKS and CDR2 is YYEKEE (reference sequence). CDR3 sequence: CASSFSIKSYNEQFF. The CDR3 DNA is TGTGCCAGCAGCTTTAGCATAAAGAGTTACAATGAGCAGTTCTTC.

This clonotype occurred a few times. The genes are TRBV28 and TRBJ1-1; D perhaps matches TRBD1 (5 bases). Trimming left V 6 bases short and J 4 bases short, with 12 bases between. This CDR3 contains 13 residues. Germline values: CDR1 MDHEN, CDR2 SYDVKM. Here the CDR3 DNA reads TGTGCCAGCAGACGGCAGGGCCTCACTGAAGCTTTCTTT. As protein: CASRRQGLTEAFF.

This sequence joins TRBV6-2 or TRBV6-3 and TRBJ2-7; tentatively, D is TRBD1 (6 bases). The V gene lost 7 bases and the J gene lost 2 bases, with 15 bases spanning the gap. Per the germline V gene, CDR1 is MNHEY and CDR2 is SVGEGT. The CDR3 totals 14 residues. This chain's CDR3 is CASNTGFIAYEQYF. The CDR3 DNA is TGTGCCAGCAATACAGGGTTTATCGCCTACGAGCAGTACTTC.

The CDR3 region has the DNA TGTGCCAGCACCTGGGGACTAGCGGTCTGGGGCGACAATGAGCAGTACTTC. Protein product: CASTWGLAVWGDNEQYF. The rearrangement uses TRBV28 and TRBJ2-7; 11 positions agree with TRBD2. From germline, CDR1 is MDHEN and CDR2 SYDVKM. The CDR3 runs to 17 residues. The V segment lost 7 bases and the J segment 7 bases; nucleotides outside the gene matches: 18.

This clonotype was found a few times. V is TRBV29-1 and J is TRBJ2-1; TRBD2 might be the D (6 bases). This CDR3 comprises 12 residues. The germline gives CDR1 SQVTM, CDR2 ANQGSEA. The ends were cut back, 6 bases at V and 8 bases at J, with 14 bases in the middle. CDR3: CSVVTSRDEQFF. CDR3 nucleotides: TGCAGCGTGGTTACTAGCAGGGATGAGCAGTTCTTC.

The chain joins TRBV6-2 or TRBV6-3 to TRBJ2-5; TRBD1 agrees at 7 bases. This CDR3 region has 15 residues. CDR1 and CDR2 (germline): MNHEY, SVGEGT. V shed 2 bases and J 1 base; nucleotides not matched to a gene: 4. CDR3 DNA: TGTGCCAGCAGTTACGGTGGGACAGCCCAAGAGACCCAGTACTTC. Amino acids: CASSYGGTAQETQYF.

This sequence joins TRBV11-3 and TRBJ2-5; tentatively, D is TRBD1 or TRBD2 (5 bases each). Looked up from germline, CDR1 is SGHNT and CDR2 is YENEEA. V was clipped by 3 bases and J by 3 bases, with 11 bases between them. This CDR3 has 14 residues. The CDR3 DNA reads as TGTGCCAGCAGCTTTGGGGACGGAGAAGAGACCCAGTACTTC. It yields the protein CASSFGDGEETQYF.

The chain has TRBV25-1 and TRBJ1-4, with D unclear. The V end lost 0 bases, the J end lost 4 bases, and 9 bases lay between the germline ends. Per germline, CDR1 MGHDK and CDR2 SYGVNS. The CDR3 spans 15 residues. CDR3 DNA sequence: TGTGCCAGCAGTGAATATGGTTTGGGTAATGAAAAACTGTTTTTT. Residues: CASSEYGLGNEKLFF.

The chain couples TRBV5-1 to TRBJ2-7; D is possibly TRBD1 (6 bases). The CDR3 is made up of 14 amino acids. V dropped 0 bases and J dropped 5 bases, with 12 bases sitting between them. CDR1 SGHRS and CDR2 YFSETQ come from the germline V gene. In DNA form, the CDR3 reads TGCGCCAGCAGCTTGGATGGACAGAGTAACGAGCAGTACTTC. It specifies CASSLDGQSNEQYF.

V is TRBV10-3 and J is TRBJ2-5; weak D call: TRBD2 (6 bases). The V and J ends lost 2 bases and 5 bases respectively, with 12 bases between them. This CDR3 comprises 14 residues. The germline V gene encodes CDR1 ENHRY and CDR2 SYGVKD. In DNA form, the CDR3 reads TGTGCCATCAGTGAGCGGGCAGGGAGGGAGACCCAGTACTTC. Translating it yields CAISERAGRETQYF.

The V and J genes are TRBV9 and TRBJ2-1, with D possibly being TRBD1 or TRBD2 (5 bases each). CDR3 size: 14 residues. In germline, CDR1 is SGDLS, CDR2 YYNGEE. The V end was cut by 3 bases, the J end by 9 bases, with 16 bases between. CDR3 loop: CASSGQEKRGEQFF. In nucleotides, the CDR3 is TGTGCCAGCAGCGGGCAGGAAAAGAGGGGTGAGCAGTTCTTC. Full variable domain (rest looked up from reference TRBV9 and TRBJ2-1): DSGVTQTPKHLITATGQRVTLRCSPRSGDLSVYWYQQSLDQGLQFLIQYYNGEERAKGNILERFSAQQFPDLHSELNLSSLELGDSALYFCASSGQEKRGEQFFGPGTRLTVL.

The chain combines TRBV12-3 or TRBV12-4 with TRBJ2-3; D could derive from TRBD1 or TRBD2 (5 bases each). The CDR3 contains 15 residues. V was shortened by 5 bases and J by 4 bases, with 16 bases between the two germline ends. The CDR3 reads CASSQQPRGPDTQYF. CDR3 DNA sequence: TGTGCCAGCAGTCAACAGCCTCGGGGCCCAGATACGCAGTATTTT.

The rearrangement uses TRBV29-1 and TRBJ2-4, with 8 bases lining up with TRBD2. The end of the DNA fits TRBJ2-7 better, so the J call may be wrong. Looked up from germline, CDR1 is SQVTM and CDR2 is ANQGSEA. The CDR3 is 14 amino acids. CDR3 region: CSVDAAGGGGEQYF. In nucleotides, the CDR3 is TGCAGCGTTGACGCGGCGGGAGGAGGGGGCGAGCAGTACTTC.

The DNA for the CDR3 is TGTGCCAGCAGCTCGACTAGCCGACGCACAGATACGCAGTATTTT. Its translation: CASSSTSRRTDTQYF. The chain combines TRBV7-2 with TRBJ2-3, with 7 bases aligning to TRBD2. V lost 4 bases, J lost 1 base, and 5 bases stayed unmatched. The CDR3 has 15 residues. Germline lookup yields CDR1 SGHTA and CDR2 FQGNSA.

V and J are TRBV28 and TRBJ2-3; TRBD2 matches at 12 bases. This CDR3 has 14 residues. V lost 6 bases to trimming and J lost 6 bases; unmatched junction nucleotides: 4. Per germline, CDR1 MDHEN and CDR2 SYDVKM. This CDR3 is CASRASGRADTQYF. In DNA form, the CDR3 reads TGTGCCAGCAGGGCTAGCGGGAGGGCGGATACGCAGTATTTT.

V usage is TRBV7-9 and J usage is TRBJ2-3, with 10 positions matching TRBD2. V gave up 6 bases and J gave up 8 bases; unmatched junction bases: 8. CDR1 SEHNR and CDR2 FQNEAQ come from the germline V gene (reference sequence). The CDR3 consists of 14 residues. CDR3 region: CASRPQREGVTQYF. DNA of the CDR3: TGTGCCAGCAGGCCACAGCGGGAGGGGGTTACGCAGTATTTT. The full variable domain, its missing parts supplied by reference TRBV7-9 and TRBJ2-3, is DTGVSQNPRHKITKRGQNVTFRCDPISEHNRLYWYRQTLGQGPEFLTYFQNEAQLEKSRLLSDRFSAERPKGSFSTLEIQRTEQGDSAMYLCASRPQREGVTQYFGPGTRLTVL.

The V and J genes are TRBV20-1 and TRBJ2-1, with TRBD2 identical over 7 bases. Germline V gene data show CDR1 as DFQATT and CDR2 as SNEGSKA (reference sequence). This CDR3 is 12 amino acids long. V lost 3 bases and J lost 8; bases outside the gene matches: 4. The CDR3, as DNA: TGCAGTGCTAGCGGGGGGAAGGATGAGCAGTTCTTC. It is translated as CSASGGKDEQFF.

The genes are TRBV5-5 and TRBJ2-2, with D perhaps matching TRBD1 (6 bases). The CDR3 has 15 amino acids. Deletions cut 6 bases from V and 3 bases from J, with 15 bases between. The germline V gene encodes CDR1 SGHKS and CDR2 YYEKEE (reference sequence). The CDR3 DNA follows: TGTGCCAGCACCGCGACAGGCTTGGACACCGGGGAGCTGTTTTTT. Its protein product is CASTATGLDTGELFF.

This clonotype was recorded at least ten times. The rearrangement joins TRBV6-5 to TRBJ2-1, with D perhaps matching TRBD1 or TRBD2 (5 bases each). This CDR3 spans 13 amino acids. V was clipped by 5 bases and J by 10 bases, with 15 bases between them. Per germline, CDR1 MNHEY and CDR2 SVGAGI. The CDR3 sequence is CASSTGTSKEQFF. The CDR3 region has the DNA TGTGCCAGCAGTACCGGGACCAGCAAGGAGCAGTTCTTC.

The V and J genes are TRBV7-9 and TRBJ2-3; D is unclear. Trimming removed 7 bases from V and 4 bases from J, with 6 bases in between. Germline CDR1 is SEHNR and CDR2 is FQNEAQ (reference sequence). The CDR3 sequence is 11 residues long. The chain's CDR3 is CASILADTQYF. CDR3 nucleotide sequence: TGTGCCAGCATCCTAGCAGATACGCAGTATTTT.